These 31 T cell receptor beta chains originate from one sample sequenced in a study of T cells expressing NK-cell markers (TCRdb year 2020). The library was produced with 5' RACE. The sequencer was an Illumina HiSeq 2000. Reprocessed by TCRdb, the reads give a single entry per CDR3 protein sequence, without DNA. For this sample, the table gives 250,000 to 300,000 distinct CDR3 sequences. Under 0.5% of the sample comes from the top ten. Material for sequencing was blood T cells: a sorted CD56 or NKG2C T cell subset, CD4+ or CD8+ T cells, or bulk PBMC T cells (not recorded which). The receptors stem from a man in his late teens or twenties in good health. Donor details come from another sample of the same person, matched by shared clones.

V and J are TRBV20-1 and TRBJ2-7; TCRdb lists TRBD1, though no DNA is available to test this call. This CDR3 contains 16 residues. Germline V CDR1 and CDR2: DFQATT, SNEGSKA (reference sequence). CDR3 loop: CSARDSPRGRGYEQYF.

The chain employs TRBV20-1 and TRBJ2-1; TCRdb's D call, TRBD1, is unchecked because there is no DNA. This CDR3 region has 14 residues. The germline gives CDR1 DFQATT, CDR2 SNEGSKA (reference sequence). The CDR3 spells CSARRTDPSNEQFF.

The CDR3 reads CAWNQGLVSEQYF. The chain is built from TRBV30 and TRBJ2-7; TCRdb names TRBD2, which stays unverified in the absence of DNA. The CDR3 runs to 13 residues. In germline, CDR1 is GTSNPN, CDR2 SVGIG (reference sequence).

This chain joins TRBV5-1 and TRBJ2-3; the D call of TRBD2 rests on TCRdb alone, since no DNA is present to check it. Germline CDR1 and CDR2: SGHRS and YFSETQ. The length of the CDR3 is 12 residues. Here the CDR3 reads CASRESGDTQYF.

The V call is TRBV12-3 or TRBV12-4, the J call TRBJ2-7; TCRdb names TRBD2, which stays unverified in the absence of DNA. The length of the CDR3 is 15 residues. CDR3 sequence: CASSLAPTEAHEQYF.

The chain links TRBV24-1 to TRBJ2-2; TCRdb designates TRBD1, a call that cannot be tested without DNA. The CDR3 is 17 residues long. Germline V lookup: CDR1 KGHDR, CDR2 SFDVKD. The CDR3 sequence: CATSDAPGQMNTGELFF.

The rearrangement uses TRBV29-1 and TRBJ2-3. The length of the CDR3 is 11 residues. Germline-derived CDR1 and CDR2 are SQVTM and ANQGSEA. The CDR3 spells CSHLTGDTQYF.

The CDR3 reads CASSPSGHRTQYF. The chain joins TRBV27 to TRBJ2-3; as DNA is missing, the TRBD1 call by TCRdb cannot be tested. The CDR3 extends over 13 amino acids. From germline, CDR1 is MNHEY and CDR2 SMNVEV (reference sequence).

J is TRBJ2-3 and V is TRBV7-2. Germline V gene lookup returns CDR1 SGHTA and CDR2 FQGNSA. This CDR3 has 15 amino acids. The CDR3: CASSLVPSFTDTQYF.

This chain joins TRBV29-1 and TRBJ1-1; TCRdb reports TRBD1, a call that lacks DNA to check it against. There are 13 residues in the CDR3. The germline V gene has CDR1 SQVTM and CDR2 ANQGSEA. Here the CDR3 reads CSVGTAYNTEAFF.

The J gene is TRBJ1-2, the V gene TRBV20-1; the D call from TCRdb, TRBD1, cannot be confirmed without DNA. Germline-derived CDR1 and CDR2 are DFQATT and SNEGSKA (reference sequence). CDR3 length: 15 amino acids. CDR3 amino acids: CSARLTGALNYGYTF.

The chain joins TRBV10-3 to TRBJ1-3. Per the germline V gene, CDR1 is ENHRY and CDR2 is SYGVKD. This CDR3 has 15 amino acids. This CDR3 reads CAISGISGLGNTIYF.

The chain employs TRBV29-1 and TRBJ2-7; TCRdb designates TRBD2, a call that cannot be tested without DNA. CDR3 length: 13 amino acids. Germline V CDR1 and CDR2: SQVTM, ANQGSEA. The CDR3 region is CSTEGLARGEQYF.

The V and J genes are TRBV5-5 and TRBJ2-7. The CDR3 has 13 amino acids. CDR1 and CDR2 from the germline V gene are SGHKS and YYEKEE (reference sequence). This CDR3 is CASSLFSTGEQYF.

The chain is built from TRBV30 and TRBJ1-2; TCRdb selects TRBD1, and the lack of DNA leaves this call unchecked. The CDR3 sequence is 15 residues long. CDR1 is GTSNPN and CDR2 is SVGIG in the germline V gene (reference sequence). Here the CDR3 reads CAWSKTGGLRYGYTF.

This rearrangement joins TRBV5-6 to TRBJ2-1; TCRdb's D gene call, TRBD1, goes unchecked for lack of DNA. The CDR3 length is 13 residues. In germline, CDR1 is SGHDT, CDR2 YYEEEE. CDR3 residues: CASSLAPGNEQFF.

The chain is built from TRBV5-1 and TRBJ2-1; TCRdb designates TRBD1, a call that cannot be tested without DNA. Germline-derived CDR1 and CDR2 are SGHRS and YFSETQ. This CDR3 has 14 residues. Here the CDR3 reads CASSLEGVGNEQFF.

The chain couples TRBV18 to TRBJ2-5. CDR1 is KGHSH, CDR2 LQKENI, per germline. The CDR3 has 14 amino acids. CDR3 sequence reads: CASHGRTYGETQYF.

J is TRBJ2-1 and V is TRBV6-1; TCRdb returns TRBD1, unconfirmable since there is no DNA. Germline CDR1 MNHNS, CDR2 SASEGT. The CDR3 extends over 13 amino acids. CDR3 loop: CATSTGYPNEQFF.

The rearrangement uses TRBV5-1 and TRBJ2-1. CDR1 and CDR2 from the germline V gene are SGHRS and YFSETQ. The CDR3 length is 16 residues. The CDR3 is CASSLIARKSYNEQFF.

This chain connects TRBV6-5 to TRBJ2-7; there is no DNA to check the TCRdb D call of TRBD2. The CDR3 extends over 17 amino acids. Germline CDR1 is MNHEY and CDR2 is SVGAGI. The CDR3 loop is CASSYSQASPVWYEQYF.

J is TRBJ1-6 and V is TRBV5-1. In germline, CDR1 is SGHRS, CDR2 YFSETQ. The CDR3 runs 15 residues. The CDR3 sequence: CASSLRDGRNSPLHF.

The chain carries TRBV29-1 and TRBJ1-1; TCRdb gives TRBD1 as the D gene, but with no DNA this cannot be confirmed. There are 13 residues in the CDR3. Germline assignment: CDR1 SQVTM and CDR2 ANQGSEA. The CDR3 here is CSARTARSTEAFF.

The chain has TRBV11-2 and TRBJ1-4; absent DNA, TCRdb's TRBD1 call cannot be checked. CDR3 length: 16 amino acids. Germline V gives CDR1 SGHAT, CDR2 FQNNGV. CDR3 in amino acids: CASSLSVRDGNEKLFF.

The chain has TRBV7-6 and TRBJ2-1; the D call from TCRdb, TRBD1, cannot be confirmed without DNA. CDR1 is SGHVS and CDR2 is FNYEAQ in the germline V gene. The CDR3 loop spans 15 amino acids. CDR3 residues: CASSSSGGGTDEQFF.

The rearrangement links TRBV12-3 or TRBV12-4 to TRBJ2-1. This CDR3 is built from 13 residues. The CDR3 spells CASRSAGEVEQFF.

The rearrangement links TRBV27 to TRBJ2-4; without DNA, the TCRdb call of TRBD1 cannot be checked. CDR1 and CDR2 from the germline V gene are MNHEY and SMNVEV (reference sequence). This CDR3 is 13 amino acids long. The CDR3 reads CASSFGRGDIQYF.

The chain is built from TRBV29-1 and TRBJ2-3; TCRdb's assignment of TRBD2 cannot be checked, as there is no DNA. Germline V gene lookup returns CDR1 SQVTM and CDR2 ANQGSEA. CDR3 length equals 16 residues. This chain's CDR3 is CSVVGRRGGVTDTQYF.

The chain links TRBV11-2 to TRBJ2-3; TCRdb designates TRBD2, a call that cannot be tested without DNA. This CDR3 has 19 amino acids. Germline CDR1 is SGHAT and CDR2 is FQNNGV. CDR3 in amino acids: CASSLESASGRPHTDTQYF. The entire variable domain, with the rest obtained from reference TRBV11-2 and TRBJ2-3, is as follows: EAGVAQSPRYKIIEKRQSVAFWCNPISGHATLYWYQQILGQGPKLLIQFQNNGVVDDSQLPKDRFSAERLKGVDSTLKIQPAKLEDSAVYLCASSLESASGRPHTDTQYFGPGTRLTVL.

V usage is TRBV12-3 or TRBV12-4 and J usage is TRBJ1-2. This CDR3 has 13 amino acids. The CDR3 reads CASSLVFRGGYTF.

The rearrangement links TRBV2 to TRBJ1-1; the D gene TCRdb calls, TRBD1, cannot be checked with no DNA. CDR3 size: 13 residues. CDR1 is SNHLY, CDR2 FYNNEI, per germline. The CDR3 spells CASNGQENTEAFF. Filled out from reference TRBV2 and TRBJ1-1, the complete variable domain reads EPEVTQTPSHQVTQMGQEVILRCVPISNHLYFYWYRQILGQKVEFLVSFYNNEISEKSEIFDDQFSVERPDGSNFTLKIRSTKLEDSAMYFCASNGQENTEAFFGQGTRLTVV.